The present T cell receptor (beta chain) was sequenced within a study of T cells in Graves' hyperthyroidism and ophthalmopathy. CDR1 is MNHNS and CDR2 is SASEGT in the germline V gene. V dropped 5 bases and J dropped 0 bases, with 11 bases sitting between them. CDR3 length: 15 residues. In patients aged 18 to 65, hyperthyroidism was newly diagnosed, with duration under 2 months. Every diagnosis used clinical symptoms, serum thyroxine and TRAb, thyroid ultrasound and orbital computed tomography. Regions amplified from RNA transcripts were the TCR beta CDR3 regions. Using the HTBI primer set, a first-round RT-PCR was run on the TCR CDR3. From the multiplex PCR reads, TCRdb called clonotypes with MiXCR, one entry per CDR3 protein. Of more than 450,000 distinct CDR3 sequences listed, around 15% are singletons.

This chain connects TRBV6-1 to TRBJ2-1; D is uncertain. Sequences were obtained from blood. The TCR comes from a woman aged 40 to 50 with Graves' hyperthyroidism. This chain's CDR3 is CASSPSTGSYNEQFF. The CDR3 bases are TGTGCCAGCAGTCCCTCGACTGGCTCCTACAATGAGCAGTTCTTC.